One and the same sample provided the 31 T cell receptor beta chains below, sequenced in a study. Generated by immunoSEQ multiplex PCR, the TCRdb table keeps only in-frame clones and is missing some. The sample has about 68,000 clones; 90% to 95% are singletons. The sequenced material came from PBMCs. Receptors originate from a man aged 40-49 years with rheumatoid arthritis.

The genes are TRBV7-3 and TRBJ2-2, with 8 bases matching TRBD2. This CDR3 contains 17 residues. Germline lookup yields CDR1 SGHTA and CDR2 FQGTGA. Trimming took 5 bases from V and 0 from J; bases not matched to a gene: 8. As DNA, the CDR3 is TGTGCCAGCAGCCCCCGGGGGGGCGTCGCGAACACCGGGGAGCTGTTTTTT. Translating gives CASSPRGGVANTGELFF.

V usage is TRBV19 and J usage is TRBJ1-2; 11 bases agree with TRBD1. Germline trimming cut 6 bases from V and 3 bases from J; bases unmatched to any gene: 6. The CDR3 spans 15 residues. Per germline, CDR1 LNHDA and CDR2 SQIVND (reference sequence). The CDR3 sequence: CASRGDRGRDYGYTF. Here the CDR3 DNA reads TGTGCCAGTAGGGGGGACAGGGGGAGAGACTATGGCTACACCTTC.

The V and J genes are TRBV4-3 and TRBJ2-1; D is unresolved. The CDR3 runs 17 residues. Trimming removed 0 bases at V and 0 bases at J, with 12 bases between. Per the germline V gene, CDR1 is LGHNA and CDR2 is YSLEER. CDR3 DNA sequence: TGCGCCAGCAGCCAAGAAATCAAGGGCAGCTCCTACAATGAGCAGTTCTTC. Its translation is CASSQEIKGSSYNEQFF.

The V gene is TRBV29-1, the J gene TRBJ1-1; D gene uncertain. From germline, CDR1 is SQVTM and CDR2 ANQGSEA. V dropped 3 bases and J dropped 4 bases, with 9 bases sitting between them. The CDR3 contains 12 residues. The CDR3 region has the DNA TGCAGCGTTGACAGAGGAGGCACTGAAGCTTTCTTT. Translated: CSVDRGGTEAFF.

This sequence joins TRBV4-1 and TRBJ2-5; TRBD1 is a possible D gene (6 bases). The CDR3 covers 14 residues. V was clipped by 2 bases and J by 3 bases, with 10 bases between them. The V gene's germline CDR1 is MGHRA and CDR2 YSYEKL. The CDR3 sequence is CASSQQGWKETQYF. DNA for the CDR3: TGCGCCAGCAGCCAACAGGGGTGGAAAGAGACCCAGTACTTC.

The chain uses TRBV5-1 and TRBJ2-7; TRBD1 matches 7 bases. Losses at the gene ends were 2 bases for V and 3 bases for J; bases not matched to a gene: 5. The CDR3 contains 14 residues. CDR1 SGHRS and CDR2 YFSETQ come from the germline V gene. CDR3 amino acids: CASSLGTVDYEQYF. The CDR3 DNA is TGCGCCAGCAGCTTAGGGACAGTTGACTACGAGCAGTACTTC.

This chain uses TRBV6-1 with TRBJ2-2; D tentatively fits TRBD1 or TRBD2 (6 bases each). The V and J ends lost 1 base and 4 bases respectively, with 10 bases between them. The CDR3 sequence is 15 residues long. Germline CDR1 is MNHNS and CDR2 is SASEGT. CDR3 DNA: TGTGCCAGCAGTGAAGAAGGAGGGGGCACCGGGGAGCTGTTTTTT. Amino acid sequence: CASSEEGGGTGELFF.

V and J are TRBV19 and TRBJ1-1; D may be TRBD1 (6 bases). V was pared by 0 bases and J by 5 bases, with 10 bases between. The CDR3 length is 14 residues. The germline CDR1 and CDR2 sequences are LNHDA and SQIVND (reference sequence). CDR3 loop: CASSIDQGRTEAFF. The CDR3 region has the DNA TGTGCCAGTAGTATAGATCAGGGGCGGACTGAAGCTTTCTTT. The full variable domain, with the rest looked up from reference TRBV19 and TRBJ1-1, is DGGITQSPKYLFRKEGQNVTLSCEQNLNHDAMYWYRQDPGQGLRLIYYSQIVNDFQKGDIAEGYSVSREKKESFPLTVTSAQKNPTAFYLCASSIDQGRTEAFFGQGTRLTVV.

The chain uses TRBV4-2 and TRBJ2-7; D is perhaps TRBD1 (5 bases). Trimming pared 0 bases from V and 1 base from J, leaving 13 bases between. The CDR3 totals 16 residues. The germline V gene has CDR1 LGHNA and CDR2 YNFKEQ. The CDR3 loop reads CASSQDRQTASYEQYF. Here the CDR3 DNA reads TGTGCCAGCAGCCAAGATCGACAGACAGCGTCCTACGAGCAGTACTTC.

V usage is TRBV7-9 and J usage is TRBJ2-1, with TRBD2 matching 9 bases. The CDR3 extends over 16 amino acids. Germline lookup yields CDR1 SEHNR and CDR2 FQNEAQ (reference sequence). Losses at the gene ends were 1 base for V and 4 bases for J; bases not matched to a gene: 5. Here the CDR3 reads CASSLGRREGYNEQFF. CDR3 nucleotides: TGTGCCAGCAGCTTAGGTCGGCGGGAGGGGTACAATGAGCAGTTCTTC.

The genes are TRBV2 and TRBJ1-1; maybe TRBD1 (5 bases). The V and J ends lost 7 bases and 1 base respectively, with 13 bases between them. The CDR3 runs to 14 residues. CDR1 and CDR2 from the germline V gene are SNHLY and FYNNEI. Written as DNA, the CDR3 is TGTGCCAGCATGGGGGGGGGAAGGAACACTGAAGCTTTCTTT. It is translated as CASMGGGRNTEAFF.

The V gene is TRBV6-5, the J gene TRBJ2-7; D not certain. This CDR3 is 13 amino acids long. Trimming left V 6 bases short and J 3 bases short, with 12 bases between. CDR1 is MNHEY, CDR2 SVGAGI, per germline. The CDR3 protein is CASSFQSGYEQYF. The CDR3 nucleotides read TGTGCCAGCAGCTTCCAATCGGGCTACGAGCAGTACTTC.

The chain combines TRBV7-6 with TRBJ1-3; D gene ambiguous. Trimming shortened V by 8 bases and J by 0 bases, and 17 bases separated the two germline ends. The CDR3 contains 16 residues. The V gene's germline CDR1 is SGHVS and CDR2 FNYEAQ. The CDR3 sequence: CASAPPGRNSGNTIYF. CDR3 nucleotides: TGTGCCAGCGCTCCACCGGGCAGGAACTCTGGAAACACCATATATTTT.

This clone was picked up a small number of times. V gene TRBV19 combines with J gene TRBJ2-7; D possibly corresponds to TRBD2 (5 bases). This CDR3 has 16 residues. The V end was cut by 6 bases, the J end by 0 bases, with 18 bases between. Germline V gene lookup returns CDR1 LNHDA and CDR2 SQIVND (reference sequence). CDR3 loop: CASSPVRRVPSYEQYF. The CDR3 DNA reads TGTGCCAGTAGCCCCGTGCGGCGGGTCCCCTCCTACGAGCAGTACTTC.

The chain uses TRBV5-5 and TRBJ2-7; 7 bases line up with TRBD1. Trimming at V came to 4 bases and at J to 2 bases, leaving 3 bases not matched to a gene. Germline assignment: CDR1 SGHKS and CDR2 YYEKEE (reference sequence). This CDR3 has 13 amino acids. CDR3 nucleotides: TGTGCCAGCAGCATGGGACAGCCCTACGAGCAGTACTTC. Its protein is CASSMGQPYEQYF. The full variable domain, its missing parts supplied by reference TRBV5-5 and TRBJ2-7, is DAGVTQSPTHLIKTRGQQVTLRCSPISGHKSVSWYQQVLGQGPQFIFQYYEKEERGRGNFPDRFSARQFPNYSSELNVNALLLGDSALYLCASSMGQPYEQYFGPGTRLTVT.

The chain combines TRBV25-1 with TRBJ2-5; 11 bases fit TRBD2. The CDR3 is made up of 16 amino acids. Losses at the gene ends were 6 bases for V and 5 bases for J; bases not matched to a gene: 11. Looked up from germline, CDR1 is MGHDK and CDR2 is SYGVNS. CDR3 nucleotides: TGTGCCAGCAGCGGGGGGACTAGCGGCGTTTGGGAGACCCAGTACTTC. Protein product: CASSGGTSGVWETQYF.

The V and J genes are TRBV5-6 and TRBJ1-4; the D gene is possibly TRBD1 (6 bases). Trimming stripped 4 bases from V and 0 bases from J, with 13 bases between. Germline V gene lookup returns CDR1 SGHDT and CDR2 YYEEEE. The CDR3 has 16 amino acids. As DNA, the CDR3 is TGTGCCAGCAGCCTGGGGGGCGGAGCAACTAATGAAAAACTGTTTTTT. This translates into CASSLGGGATNEKLFF. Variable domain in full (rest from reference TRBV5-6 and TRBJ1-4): DAGVTQSPTHLIKTRGQQVTLRCSPKSGHDTVSWYQQALGQGPQFIFQYYEEEERQRGNFPDRFSGHQFPNYSSELNVNALLLGDSALYLCASSLGGGATNEKLFFGSGTQLSVL.

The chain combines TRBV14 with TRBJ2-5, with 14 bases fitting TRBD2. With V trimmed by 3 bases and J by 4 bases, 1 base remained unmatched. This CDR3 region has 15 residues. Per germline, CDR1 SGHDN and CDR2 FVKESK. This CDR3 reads CASSQGLAGVETQYF. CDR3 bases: TGTGCCAGCAGCCAGGGACTAGCGGGAGTAGAGACCCAGTACTTC.

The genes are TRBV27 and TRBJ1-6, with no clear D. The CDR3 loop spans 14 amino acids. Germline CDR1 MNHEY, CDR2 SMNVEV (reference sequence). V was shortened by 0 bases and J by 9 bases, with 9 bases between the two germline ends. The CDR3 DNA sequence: TGTGCCAGCAGTTTATCCGGAGGTCTTTCACCCCTCCACTTT. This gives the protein CASSLSGGLSPLHF.

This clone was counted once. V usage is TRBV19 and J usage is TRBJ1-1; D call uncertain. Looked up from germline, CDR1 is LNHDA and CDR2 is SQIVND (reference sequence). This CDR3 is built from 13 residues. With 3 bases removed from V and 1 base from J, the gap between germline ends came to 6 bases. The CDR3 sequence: CASSIASNTEAFF. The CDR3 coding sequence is TGTGCCAGTAGTATTGCCTCGAACACTGAAGCTTTCTTT.

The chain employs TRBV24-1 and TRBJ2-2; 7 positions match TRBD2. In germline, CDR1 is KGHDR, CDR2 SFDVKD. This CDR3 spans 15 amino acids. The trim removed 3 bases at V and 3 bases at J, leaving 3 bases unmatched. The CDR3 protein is CATSDRTRYTGELFF. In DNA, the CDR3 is TGTGCCACCAGTGATAGGACTAGATACACCGGGGAGCTGTTTTTT.

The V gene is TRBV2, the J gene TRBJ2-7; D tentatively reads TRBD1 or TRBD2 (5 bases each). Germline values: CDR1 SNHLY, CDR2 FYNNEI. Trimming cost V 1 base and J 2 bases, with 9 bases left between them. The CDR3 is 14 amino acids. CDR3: CASSEGLGAYEQYF. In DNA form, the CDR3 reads TGTGCCAGCAGTGAAGGTCTGGGGGCCTACGAGCAGTACTTC.

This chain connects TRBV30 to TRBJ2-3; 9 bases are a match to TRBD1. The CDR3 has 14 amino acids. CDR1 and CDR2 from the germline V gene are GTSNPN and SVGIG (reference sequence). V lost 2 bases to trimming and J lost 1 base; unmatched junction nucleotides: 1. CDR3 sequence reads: CAWSRTGGTDTQYF. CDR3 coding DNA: TGTGCCTGGAGTAGGACAGGGGGCACAGATACGCAGTATTTT.

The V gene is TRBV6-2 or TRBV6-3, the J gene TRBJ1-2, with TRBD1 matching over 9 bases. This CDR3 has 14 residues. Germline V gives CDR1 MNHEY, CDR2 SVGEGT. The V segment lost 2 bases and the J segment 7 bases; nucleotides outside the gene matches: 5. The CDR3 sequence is CASSYPGQGSGYTF. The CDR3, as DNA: TGTGCCAGCAGTTACCCGGGACAGGGATCTGGCTACACCTTC.

The CDR3 loop is CASSLGLAGGPTYEQYF. The CDR3 nucleotides are TGTGCCAGCAGCTTAGGTCTGGCGGGGGGCCCCACCTACGAGCAGTACTTC. The V and J genes are TRBV13 and TRBJ2-7; 8 nucleotides line up with TRBD2. Germline-derived CDR1 and CDR2 are PRHDT and FYEKMQ (reference sequence). V was clipped by 0 bases and J by 2 bases; unmatched bases: 9. The CDR3 contains 17 residues.

CDR3 DNA sequence: TGTGCCAGCAGAGTGGACAGGGGCTACGAGCAGTACTTC. Residues: CASRVDRGYEQYF. This chain joins TRBV28 and TRBJ2-7; 9 bases map to TRBD1. V gave up 6 bases and J gave up 3 bases; unmatched junction bases: 3. The CDR3 spans 13 residues. Germline CDR1 reads MDHEN; CDR2 reads SYDVKM.

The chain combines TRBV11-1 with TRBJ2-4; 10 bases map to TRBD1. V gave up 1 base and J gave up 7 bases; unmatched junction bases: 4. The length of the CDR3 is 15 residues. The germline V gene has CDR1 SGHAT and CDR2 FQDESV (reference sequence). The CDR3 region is CASSLGQGAGNIQYF. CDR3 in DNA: TGTGCCAGCAGCTTAGGACAGGGGGCGGGGAACATTCAGTACTTC. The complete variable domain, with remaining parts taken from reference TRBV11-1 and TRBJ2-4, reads EAEVAQSPRYKITEKSQAVAFWCDPISGHATLYWYRQILGQGPELLVQFQDESVVDDSQLPKDRFSAERLKGVDSTLKIQPAELGDSAMYLCASSLGQGAGNIQYFGAGTRLSVL.

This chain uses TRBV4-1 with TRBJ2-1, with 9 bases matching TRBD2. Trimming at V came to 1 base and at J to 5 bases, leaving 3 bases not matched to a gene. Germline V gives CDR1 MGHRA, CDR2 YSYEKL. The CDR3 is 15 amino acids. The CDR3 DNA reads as TGCGCCAGCAGCCAAGGACTAGCGGTTAACAATGAGCAGTTCTTC. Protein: CASSQGLAVNNEQFF.

DNA of the CDR3: TGCGCCAGCAGTGCGGCTAGCGGGTTCTACGAGCAGTACTTC. It codes for CASSAASGFYEQYF. V usage is TRBV5-1 and J usage is TRBJ2-7; 8 nucleotides align to TRBD2. This CDR3 region has 14 residues. V lost 5 bases to trimming and J lost 3 bases; unmatched junction nucleotides: 7. Germline V gene sequence: CDR1 SGHRS, CDR2 YFSETQ. Full variable domain (outside the CDR3, taken from reference TRBV5-1 and TRBJ2-7): KAGVTQTPRYLIKTRGQQVTLSCSPISGHRSVSWYQQTPGQGLQFLFEYFSETQRNKGNFPGRFSGRQFSNSRSEMNVSTLELGDSALYLCASSAASGFYEQYFGPGTRLTVT.

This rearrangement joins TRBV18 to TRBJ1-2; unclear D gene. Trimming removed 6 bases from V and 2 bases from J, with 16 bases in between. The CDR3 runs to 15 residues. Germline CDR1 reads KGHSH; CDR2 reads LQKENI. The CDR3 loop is CASSPSRSENYGYTF. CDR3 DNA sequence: TGTGCCAGCTCCCCGTCCCGTTCGGAAAACTATGGCTACACCTTC.

CDR3: CASSRDWRSTDTQYF. The CDR3 nucleotides are TGTGCCAGTAGTAGGGACTGGCGTAGCACAGATACGCAGTATTTT. This chain links TRBV19 with TRBJ2-3, with D possibly matching TRBD2 (6 bases). V lost 4 bases to trimming and J lost 0 bases, with 11 bases between them. CDR3 length: 15 amino acids. The germline gives CDR1 LNHDA, CDR2 SQIVND (reference sequence). The full variable domain, in which reference TRBV19 and TRBJ2-3 provide the parts outside the CDR3, is DGGITQSPKYLFRKEGQNVTLSCEQNLNHDAMYWYRQDPGQGLRLIYYSQIVNDFQKGDIAEGYSVSREKKESFPLTVTSAQKNPTAFYLCASSRDWRSTDTQYFGPGTRLTVL.